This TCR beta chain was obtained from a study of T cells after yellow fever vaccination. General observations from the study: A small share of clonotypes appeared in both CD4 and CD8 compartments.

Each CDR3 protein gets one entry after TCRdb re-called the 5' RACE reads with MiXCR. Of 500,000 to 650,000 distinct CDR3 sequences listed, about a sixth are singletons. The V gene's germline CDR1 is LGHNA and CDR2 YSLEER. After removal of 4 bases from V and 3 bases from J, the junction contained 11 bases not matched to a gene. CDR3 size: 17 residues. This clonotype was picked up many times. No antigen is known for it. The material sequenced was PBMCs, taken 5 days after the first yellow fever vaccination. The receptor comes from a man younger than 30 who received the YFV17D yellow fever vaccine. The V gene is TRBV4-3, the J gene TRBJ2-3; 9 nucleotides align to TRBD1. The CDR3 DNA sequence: TGCGCCAGCAGCCCCCCGCCAGGGACAGGGCGAACAGATACGCAGTATTTT. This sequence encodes CASSPPPGTGRTDTQYF.